The rows below give T cell receptor beta chains drawn from one sample of a study of blood T cell repertoires in COVID-19. Produced via immunoSEQ multiplex PCR; TCRdb's table is partial and in-frame only. The sample comprises about 270,000 clones, around 87% of which are singletons, and roughly 2.3% rests with the top ten. Source material: PBMCs or T cells enriched from blood (not recorded which). These receptors were obtained from a woman aged 18-35 years who had recovered from COVID-19. CDR3s include the opening cysteine and the closing phenylalanine or tryptophan. A D gene is named only where the DNA matches it firmly. For some rows the clone size is stated as once, few or many, or as a class when expanded; others skip it.

j_call,clone_size,d_call,v_call,cdr3_aa,cdr3_nt
TRBJ1-1,once,.,TRBV18,CASSPEGVAYTEAFF,TGTGCCAGCTCACCAGAGGGTGTTGCGTACACTGAAGCTTTCTTT
TRBJ1-1,.,TRBD1,TRBV28,CASSLPGGTEAFF,TGTGCCAGCAGTCTACCAGGGGGCACTGAAGCTTTCTTT
TRBJ2-5,.,.,TRBV6-1,CASSVTAGQGGQETQYF,TGTGCCAGCAGTGTAACGGCTGGGCAGGGAGGCCAAGAGACCCAGTACTTC
TRBJ1-1,.,TRBD1,TRBV5-1,CASSLASGQVGTEAFF,TGCGCCAGCAGCTTGGCCTCAGGACAGGTTGGCACTGAAGCTTTCTTT
TRBJ2-5,.,.,TRBV10-3,CAISEDKSQYF,TGTGCCATCAGTGAGGACAAATCCCAGTACTTC
TRBJ1-1,.,.,TRBV25-1,CASSEFLGGNTEAFF,TGTGCCAGCAGTGAATTCTTAGGGGGTAACACTGAAGCTTTCTTT
TRBJ2-7,.,TRBD1,TRBV2,CASSEGTGPYEQYF,TGTGCCAGCAGTGAAGGGACAGGGCCCTACGAGCAGTACTTC
TRBJ2-3,.,TRBD2,TRBV27,CASRFRGLAGMTDTQYF,TGTGCCAGCAGGTTTAGGGGACTAGCGGGGATGACAGATACGCAGTATTTT
TRBJ1-2,once,TRBD1,TRBV5-5,CASSVGTGDGYTF,TGTGCCAGCAGCGTCGGGACAGGGGATGGCTACACCTTC
TRBJ2-2,.,TRBD2,TRBV6-5,CASIRGDTGELFF,TGTGCCAGCATCCGGGGGGACACCGGGGAGCTGTTTTTT
TRBJ2-7,.,TRBD2,TRBV28,CASSLAGELGPTYEQYF,TGTGCCAGCAGTTTAGCGGGGGAGCTTGGGCCCACCTACGAGCAGTACTTC
TRBJ2-7,.,.,TRBV6-5,CASSYKWGLSYEQYF,TGTGCCAGCAGTTATAAATGGGGGCTTTCCTACGAGCAGTACTTC
TRBJ1-1,.,TRBD1,TRBV30,CAWSVRAGGESFF,TGTGCCTGGAGTGTACGGGCAGGGGGCGAGTCTTTCTTT
TRBJ1-1,few,.,TRBV11-3,CASSLGGGVAEAFF,TGTGCCAGCAGCTTAGGTGGAGGGGTCGCTGAAGCTTTCTTT
TRBJ2-3,.,TRBD2,TRBV4-1,CASSQLAGTDTQYF,TGCGCCAGCAGCCAGCTAGCGGGCACAGATACGCAGTATTTT
TRBJ1-1,.,TRBD1,TRBV2,CASRARQGANTEAFF,TGTGCCAGCAGAGCTAGACAGGGGGCGAACACTGAAGCTTTCTTT
TRBJ2-7,.,TRBD1,TRBV2,CASKGADYEQYF,TGTGCCAGCAAGGGGGCCGACTACGAGCAGTACTTC
TRBJ1-1,.,.,TRBV7-6,CASSLAQRESEAFF,TGTGCCAGCAGCTTAGCGCAAAGGGAGTCTGAAGCTTTCTTT
TRBJ1-1,.,.,TRBV6-5,CASNQGAEAFF,TGTGCCAGCAACCAGGGTGCTGAAGCTTTCTTT
TRBJ2-1,.,.,TRBV3-1/TRBV3-2,CASSQVLGSDEQFF,TGTGCCAGCAGCCAAGTTCTCGGGTCGGATGAGCAGTTCTTC
TRBJ2-5,few,.,TRBV7-8,CASSFSSRETQYF,TGTGCCAGCAGCTTTTCGAGCCGAGAGACCCAGTACTTC
TRBJ2-3,once,TRBD1,TRBV3-1/TRBV3-2,CASSHRQGAADTQYF,TGTGCCAGCAGCCATAGACAGGGGGCTGCAGATACGCAGTATTTT
TRBJ2-1,.,TRBD2,TRBV9,CASSVAGGGADEQFF,TGTGCCAGCAGCGTAGCGGGCGGGGGGGCCGATGAGCAGTTCTTC
TRBJ1-1,.,.,TRBV5-6,CASSFTETMNTEAFF,TGTGCCAGCAGCTTCACGGAGACCATGAACACTGAAGCTTTCTTT
TRBJ2-7,.,.,TRBV19,CASSIDRQFLFSYEQYF,TGTGCCAGTAGTATAGATAGACAGTTCCTCTTCTCCTACGAGCAGTACTTC
TRBJ2-7,.,.,TRBV11-2,CASSSNYEQYF,TGTGCCAGCAGCTCTAACTACGAGCAGTACTTC
TRBJ2-1,.,.,TRBV11-3,CASSLAGGRNEQFF,TGTGCCAGCAGCTTAGCTGGGGGCCGGAATGAGCAGTTCTTC
TRBJ1-4,.,.,TRBV28,CASRYTGATNEKLFF,TGTGCCAGCAGGTATACAGGAGCAACTAATGAAAAACTGTTTTTT
TRBJ2-1,.,.,TRBV24-1,CATSGAVEQFF,TGTGCCACCAGTGGAGCGGTGGAGCAGTTCTTC
TRBJ2-1,once,TRBD1,TRBV12-3/TRBV12-4,CASSSSGTDEQFF,TGTGCCAGCAGTTCCTCCGGGACAGATGAGCAGTTCTTC
TRBJ2-3,.,.,TRBV9,CASTSETDTQYF,TGTGCCAGCACGAGCGAGACAGATACGCAGTATTTT
TRBJ1-2,.,TRBD1,TRBV7-3,CASSSSGTGIGYTF,TGTGCCAGCAGCTCCTCCGGGACAGGGATTGGCTACACCTTC
TRBJ1-4,.,.,TRBV2,CASRYRVSTFEKLFF,TGTGCCAGCAGGTACCGGGTCTCGACCTTTGAAAAACTGTTTTTT
TRBJ2-5,.,.,TRBV25-1,CASSAPGLRETQYF,TGTGCCAGCAGTGCACCAGGTCTTCGAGAGACCCAGTACTTC
TRBJ1-4,.,.,TRBV5-6,CASSLGLTEEEKLFF,TGTGCCAGCAGCTTGGGACTGACTGAGGAGGAAAAACTGTTTTTT
TRBJ2-7,.,.,TRBV29-1,CSVDGGYEQYF,TGCAGCGTTGACGGGGGCTACGAGCAGTACTTC
TRBJ2-3,.,TRBD1,TRBV10-3,CAISEIDRGVTDTQYF,TGTGCCATCAGTGAGATCGACAGGGGGGTCACAGATACGCAGTATTTT
TRBJ1-5,.,.,TRBV10-2,CASSESGREAQHF,TGCGCCAGCAGTGAGTCGGGACGGGAGGCCCAGCATTTT
TRBJ2-5,.,.,TRBV28,CASRAGQKETQYF,TGTGCCAGCAGGGCGGGACAGAAAGAGACCCAGTACTTC
TRBJ2-7,.,.,TRBV11-1,CASSLQSTDTYEQYF,TGTGCCAGCAGCTTACAATCGACTGATACCTACGAGCAGTACTTC
TRBJ2-1,.,TRBD1,TRBV6-4,CASSDRTGGNEQFF,TGTGCCAGCAGTGACAGGACAGGGGGCAATGAGCAGTTCTTC
TRBJ1-2,.,.,TRBV5-6,CASSLVWQNYGYTF,TGTGCCAGCAGCTTGGTCTGGCAGAACTATGGCTACACCTTC
TRBJ1-4,.,.,TRBV5-6,CASSSAGGPNEKLFF,TGTGCCAGCAGCTCGGCGGGGGGGCCTAATGAAAAACTGTTTTTT
TRBJ1-1,.,.,TRBV12-3/TRBV12-4,CASILTGNTEAFF,TGTGCCAGCATCCTAACAGGAAACACTGAAGCTTTCTTT
TRBJ2-1,.,TRBD1,TRBV11-2,CASSQGQGVWNEQFF,TGTGCCAGCAGCCAGGGACAGGGTGTCTGGAATGAGCAGTTCTTC
TRBJ1-3,.,.,TRBV2,CASSPGHSGNTIYF,TGTGCCAGCTCCCCAGGCCACTCTGGAAACACCATATATTTT
TRBJ1-1,.,.,TRBV7-2,CASSPLADNTEAFF,TGTGCCAGCAGCCCCCTGGCAGATAACACTGAAGCTTTCTTT
TRBJ2-1,.,.,TRBV20-1,CSAYSYNEQFF,TGCAGTGCGTACTCCTACAATGAGCAGTTCTTC
TRBJ2-6,.,.,TRBV28,CASSFPGDPVLTF,TGTGCCAGCAGTTTTCCAGGGGACCCAGTCCTGACTTTC
TRBJ1-6,.,TRBD1,TRBV10-3,CAISRGTGDSPLHF,TGTGCCATCAGTCGGGGGACAGGGGATTCACCCCTCCACTTT
TRBJ1-2,.,.,TRBV11-2,CASNPTDRPPYGYTF,TGTGCCAGCAACCCGACCGACAGACCGCCCTATGGCTACACCTTC
TRBJ2-7,.,.,TRBV24-1,CATSDTGSYEQYF,TGTGCCACCAGTGACACCGGTTCCTACGAGCAGTACTTC
TRBJ1-5,.,TRBD1,TRBV19,CASSIRQGAGQPQHF,TGTGCCAGTAGTATACGACAGGGGGCCGGTCAGCCCCAGCATTTT